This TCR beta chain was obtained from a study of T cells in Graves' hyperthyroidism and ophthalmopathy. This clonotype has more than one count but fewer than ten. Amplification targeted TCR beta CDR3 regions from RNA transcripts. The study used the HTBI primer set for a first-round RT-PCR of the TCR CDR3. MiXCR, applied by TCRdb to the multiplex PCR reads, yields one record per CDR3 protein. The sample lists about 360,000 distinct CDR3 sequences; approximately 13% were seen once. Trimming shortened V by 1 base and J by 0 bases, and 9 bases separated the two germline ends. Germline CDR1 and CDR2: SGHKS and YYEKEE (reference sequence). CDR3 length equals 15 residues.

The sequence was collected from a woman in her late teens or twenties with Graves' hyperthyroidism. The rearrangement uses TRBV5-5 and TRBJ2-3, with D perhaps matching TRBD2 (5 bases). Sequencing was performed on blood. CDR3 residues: CASSLFRTSTDTQYF. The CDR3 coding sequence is TGTGCCAGCAGCTTGTTCCGGACTAGCACAGATACGCAGTATTTT.